A single sample is the source of the 11 T cell receptor beta chains below, sequenced in a study of blood T cell repertoires in COVID-19. The repertoire was sequenced with immunoSEQ multiplex PCR; TCRdb's copy has only in-frame clones and lacks some. This sample carries 350,000 to 550,000 clones, nearly 90% of them seen once, and the ten largest clones take 1.5% to 2%. The sequencing sample was made of PBMCs or T cells enriched from blood (not recorded which). These receptor sequences come from a woman aged 18 to 35 with acute COVID-19.

The chain joins TRBV18 to TRBJ1-5; 8 nucleotides match TRBD1. The CDR3 extends over 17 amino acids. Per germline, CDR1 KGHSH and CDR2 LQKENI. Unmatched junction bases numbered 10, after V lost 6 bases and J lost 0 bases. In nucleotides, the CDR3 is TGTGCCAGCTCCCGGGGACAGGAAGTCTCTAGCAATCAGCCCCAGCATTTT. Translating gives CASSRGQEVSSNQPQHF. Combining the CDR3 with reference TRBV18 and TRBJ1-5 gives the whole variable domain NAGVMQNPRHLVRRRGQEARLRCSPMKGHSHVYWYRQLPEEGLKFMVYLQKENIIDESGMPKERFSAEFPKEGPSILRIQQVVRGDSAAYFCASSRGQEVSSNQPQHFGDGTRLSIL.

The CDR3 reads CASSMGRAGELFF. CDR3 nucleotides: TGTGCCAGTAGTATGGGCAGGGCCGGGGAGCTGTTTTTT. V is TRBV19 and J is TRBJ2-2, with D possibly TRBD1 on 5 matching bases. This CDR3 comprises 13 residues. Germline V gene lookup returns CDR1 LNHDA and CDR2 SQIVND (reference sequence). Trimming left V 3 bases short and J 6 bases short, with 8 bases between.

The CDR3 bases are TGCGCCAGCAGTACAGGGGGCACCGGGGAGCTGTTTTTT. Amino acids: CASSTGGTGELFF. The chain carries TRBV4-1 and TRBJ2-2, with 8 positions matching TRBD1. Trimming cost V 6 bases and J 4 bases; bases outside gene matches: 1. This CDR3 is built from 13 residues. From germline, CDR1 is MGHRA and CDR2 YSYEKL.

The V gene is TRBV29-1, the J gene TRBJ1-3; the D gene is possibly TRBD1 (5 bases). The germline V and J ends were trimmed by 5 bases and 0 bases, with 11 bases remaining between them. CDR3 size: 14 residues. Germline values: CDR1 SQVTM, CDR2 ANQGSEA. The CDR3 reads CSVLGGISGNTIYF. The CDR3 DNA follows: TGCAGCGTTCTCGGGGGGATCTCTGGAAACACCATATATTTT. Using reference TRBV29-1 and TRBJ1-3 for the parts outside the CDR3, the full variable domain is SAVISQKPSRDICQRGTSLTIQCQVDSQVTMMFWYRQQPGQSLTLIATANQGSEATYESGFVIDKFPISRPNLTFSTLTVSNMSPEDSSIYLCSVLGGISGNTIYFGEGSWLTVV.

In its sample, this clone was seen once. The gene calls are TRBV5-5 and TRBJ1-1; a possible D gene is TRBD1 (5 bases). The germline V gene has CDR1 SGHKS and CDR2 YYEKEE (reference sequence). Trimming shortened V by 3 bases and J by 12 bases, and 18 bases separated the two germline ends. CDR3 length: 13 amino acids. Here the CDR3 reads CASSSRTPAGTFF. The CDR3 nucleotides are TGTGCCAGCAGCTCCCGGACACCGGCCGGAACTTTCTTT. The full variable domain, in which reference TRBV5-5 and TRBJ1-1 provide the parts outside the CDR3, is DAGVTQSPTHLIKTRGQQVTLRCSPISGHKSVSWYQQVLGQGPQFIFQYYEKEERGRGNFPDRFSARQFPNYSSELNVNALLLGDSALYLCASSSRTPAGTFFGQGTRLTVV.

The V and J genes are TRBV5-5 and TRBJ1-5; the D is unclear. The CDR3 runs 14 residues. CDR1 and CDR2 (germline): SGHKS, YYEKEE (reference sequence). Between the trimmed V and J ends, which lost 4 bases and 15 bases, there was a span of 23 bases. CDR3 in amino acids: CASSVAGDSAPGHF. CDR3 bases: TGTGCCAGCAGCGTGGCCGGGGATTCAGCCCCGGGGCATTTT.

The chain has TRBV5-4 and TRBJ1-2, with unresolved D. V dropped 5 bases and J dropped 4 bases, with 18 bases sitting between them. CDR1 and CDR2 from the germline V gene are SGHNT and YYREEE (reference sequence). The CDR3 spans 15 residues. CDR3 DNA sequence: TGTGCCAGCAGTCCGAGACCCGGGGAGTTCTATGGCTACACCTTC. Protein: CASSPRPGEFYGYTF.

The chain couples TRBV9 to TRBJ1-5, with D perhaps TRBD1 (5 bases). The V gene lost 3 bases and the J gene lost 7 bases, with 11 bases spanning the gap. Per the germline V gene, CDR1 is SGDLS and CDR2 is YYNGEE. The CDR3 contains 13 residues. The CDR3: CASSGTGRQPQHF. The CDR3 DNA sequence: TGTGCCAGCAGCGGAACAGGCAGACAGCCCCAGCATTTT.

The chain links TRBV5-3 to TRBJ1-5; TRBD1 aligns across 7 bases. TRBV5-3 is given ORF status, its function remaining uncertain. CDR3 length: 15 amino acids. V lost 6 bases and J lost 4; bases outside the gene matches: 10. CDR3 in amino acids: CARMGGQASNQPQHF. The CDR3 DNA is TGTGCCAGAATGGGCGGACAGGCATCAAATCAGCCCCAGCATTTT.

This chain joins TRBV4-1 and TRBJ2-1, with TRBD1 matching over 11 bases. Germline CDR1 MGHRA, CDR2 YSYEKL. The ends lost 4 bases at V and 6 bases at J; junction bases unmatched: 8. This CDR3 comprises 16 residues. CDR3 in DNA: TGCGCCAGCAGCCCAGCCGGGACAGGGGGTGGCAATGAGCAGTTCTTC. As protein: CASSPAGTGGGNEQFF.

The chain has TRBV6-1 and TRBJ1-6, with D perhaps TRBD1 (5 bases). The CDR3 has 18 amino acids. With 3 bases removed from V and 5 bases from J, the gap between germline ends came to 20 bases. CDR1 is MNHNS and CDR2 is SASEGT in the germline V gene. The CDR3 DNA reads as TGTGCCAGCAGTGATATCGGGTGGGCGGGACCAAATAATTCACCCCTCCACTTT. Residues: CASSDIGWAGPNNSPLHF.